Sequencing of this TCR beta chain was carried out in a study of T cells after yellow fever vaccination. Study results and limitations: Overlap between CD4 and CD8 compartments was detected for a small share of clonotypes. Clones from primary vaccination mostly reappeared after the booster (roughly 95% CD4, approximately 91% CD8).

Germline loops: CDR1 MDHEN, CDR2 SYDVKM. V gave up 6 bases and J gave up 2 bases; unmatched junction bases: 3. CDR3 length: 14 amino acids. The study made its TCR cDNA through 5'RACE template switching. That step introduced a universal primer site along with UMIs. MiXCR, run by TCRdb on the 5' RACE reads, gives a single entry per CDR3 protein. The sample has over 100,000 distinct CDR3 sequences, roughly 8.4% seen once. This clonotype showed up many times. Its antigen is as yet unknown. This clonotype originated in a man younger than 45 who received the YFV17D yellow fever vaccine. The sequences come from CD8+ T cells sorted from PBMCs, collected 45 days after the yellow fever booster vaccination. V usage is TRBV28 and J usage is TRBJ1-3; 8 bases are shared with TRBD1. The CDR3 region is CASSETGAGNTIYF. The CDR3 coding sequence is TGTGCCAGCAGCGAGACAGGGGCTGGAAACACCATATATTTT. Complete variable domain (other parts from reference TRBV28 and TRBJ1-3): DVKVTQSSRYLVKRTGEKVFLECVQDMDHENMFWYRQDPGLGLRLIYFSYDVKMKEKGDIPEGYSVSREKKERFSLILESASTNQTSMYLCASSETGAGNTIYFGEGSWLTVV.